Below are 28 T cell receptor beta chains sequenced from a single sample in a study of identical twins. TCRdb redid the calling of the 5' RACE reads with MiXCR, one entry per CDR3 protein. The sample lists about 530,000 distinct CDR3 sequences; about 22% were seen once. These data also featured in a second study, about yellow fever vaccine responses in identical twins.

Sequenced material: CD4+ T cells sorted from blood. The receptors originated from a young woman in good health.

The sample holds a few counts of this clonotype. The chain carries TRBV5-1 and TRBJ2-3; the match to TRBD2 covers 8 bases. There are 13 residues in the CDR3. Germline-derived CDR1 and CDR2 are SGHRS and YFSETQ. The junction had 3 bases not matched to a gene; V was cut back by 7 bases and J by 2 bases. The chain's CDR3 is CASRAGVTDTQYF. The CDR3 DNA sequence: TGCGCCAGCCGAGCGGGAGTCACAGATACGCAGTATTTT.

This clonotype showed up just a few times. The rearrangement uses TRBV18 and TRBJ1-1; no firm D call. This CDR3 region has 13 residues. V dropped 6 bases and J dropped 1 base, with 9 bases sitting between them. The germline CDR1 and CDR2 sequences are KGHSH and LQKENI. CDR3 sequence (DNA): TGTGCCAGCTCCCAAGATTCGAACACTGAAGCTTTCTTT. Its translation is CASSQDSNTEAFF.

This clonotype was detected a few times. This rearrangement joins TRBV12-3 or TRBV12-4 to TRBJ1-5, with D tentatively TRBD1 (6 bases). V was trimmed by 8 bases and J by 4 bases, leaving 15 bases between them. There are 14 residues in the CDR3. The CDR3 reads CASSLGRGNQPQHF. DNA of the CDR3: TGTGCCAGCTCCTTGGGGAGGGGGAATCAGCCCCAGCATTTT.

This chain connects TRBV6-1 to TRBJ2-3; a weak D match, TRBD1 (6 bases). Trimming removed 6 bases at V and 8 bases at J, with 18 bases between. Germline V gene sequence: CDR1 MNHNS, CDR2 SASEGT. The CDR3 is made up of 14 amino acids. This chain's CDR3 is CASRSGQSVGTQYF. The CDR3 DNA reads TGTGCCAGCAGGTCTGGACAGAGCGTGGGTACGCAGTATTTT.

The V gene is TRBV10-3, the J gene TRBJ2-6; D is ambiguous. Germline values: CDR1 ENHRY, CDR2 SYGVKD. V was cut by 3 bases and J by 1 base, with 19 bases left in between. The CDR3 consists of 19 residues. CDR3 DNA sequence: TGTGCCATCAGTGAATTTGTAGGATCAGTGGCATCTGGGGCCAACGTCCTGACTTTC. Translated, it gives CAISEFVGSVASGANVLTF.

This clonotype was seen more than once but under ten times. The rearrangement uses TRBV20-1 and TRBJ2-3; 10 bases agree with TRBD2. V lost 4 bases and J lost 3; bases outside the gene matches: 13. This CDR3 is built from 17 residues. Germline V gives CDR1 DFQATT, CDR2 SNEGSKA (reference sequence). The CDR3 sequence: CSANPPLGLAETDTQYF. The CDR3 nucleotides read TGCAGTGCTAACCCACCCCTTGGACTAGCGGAGACAGATACGCAGTATTTT.

Many counts were recorded for this clonotype. This chain links TRBV20-1 with TRBJ2-4; the match to TRBD2 covers 12 bases. This CDR3 spans 13 amino acids. The germline V gene encodes CDR1 DFQATT and CDR2 SNEGSKA (reference sequence). V trimming: 5 bases; J trimming: 7 bases; junction bases outside the gene matches: 3. The CDR3 protein is CSAGLAGGNIQYF. CDR3 in DNA: TGCAGTGCTGGGCTAGCGGGGGGGAACATTCAGTACTTC.

This clonotype was observed a few times. The rearrangement links TRBV6-1 to TRBJ2-1; maybe TRBD2 (6 bases). The germline V gene has CDR1 MNHNS and CDR2 SASEGT. V lost 5 bases and J 4 bases, leaving 15 bases between the germline ends. The CDR3 is made up of 15 amino acids. CDR3 sequence reads: CASSQSGPSYNEQFF. The CDR3 region has the DNA TGTGCCAGCAGTCAAAGCGGGCCCAGTTACAATGAGCAGTTCTTC.

This clonotype turned up a few times. This chain connects TRBV12-3 or TRBV12-4 to TRBJ2-7; tentative D call: TRBD1 (6 bases). With 3 bases removed from V and 7 bases from J, the gap between germline ends came to 19 bases. This CDR3 has 15 residues. CDR3 sequence reads: CASSFGKGDLREQYV. The CDR3 region has the DNA TGTGCCAGCAGTTTCGGTAAGGGGGATCTACGAGAGCAGTACGTC.

A few counts support this clonotype. J is TRBJ2-1 and V is TRBV7-6; D is unclear. V lost 3 bases and J lost 3, with 21 bases in between. The CDR3 covers 18 residues. Germline V gene sequence: CDR1 SGHVS, CDR2 FNYEAQ. CDR3 nucleotide sequence: TGTGCCAGCAGCTTCCTCTGGACCGAGCTCTCGGGCTACAATGAGCAGTTCTTC. Translated: CASSFLWTELSGYNEQFF.

The chain couples TRBV5-1 to TRBJ1-2, with TRBD1 as a possible D gene (6 bases). The germline V and J ends were trimmed by 4 bases and 4 bases, with 14 bases remaining between them. Germline V gene lookup returns CDR1 SGHRS and CDR2 YFSETQ. This CDR3 contains 14 residues. The CDR3 DNA follows: TGCGCCAGCAGCCCACGGGGGCAGATCTATGGCTACACCTTC. This encodes CASSPRGQIYGYTF.

This clonotype was detected only once. The rearrangement joins TRBV20-1 to TRBJ2-5; weak D call: TRBD1 (7 bases). Trimming took off 4 bases at V and 7 bases at J, with 22 bases between the two ends. Germline assignment: CDR1 DFQATT and CDR2 SNEGSKA (reference sequence). The CDR3 loop spans 15 amino acids. This chain's CDR3 is CSAMKTGRQSGTQYF. CDR3 in DNA: TGCAGTGCTATGAAGACAGGGAGGCAGAGTGGGACCCAGTACTTC.

V gene TRBV2 combines with J gene TRBJ2-7, with D maybe TRBD1 (5 bases). With 6 bases removed from V and 3 bases from J, the gap between germline ends came to 18 bases. This CDR3 comprises 15 residues. CDR1 and CDR2 from the germline V gene are SNHLY and FYNNEI. CDR3 DNA sequence: TGTGCCAGCAGACATCAGTCCAGGGTGGACTACGAGCAGTACTTC. It translates to CASRHQSRVDYEQYF.

V and J are TRBV5-1 and TRBJ2-7; 9 positions match TRBD1. The CDR3 is made up of 16 amino acids. The germline CDR1 and CDR2 sequences are SGHRS and YFSETQ. Trimming took 3 bases from V and 3 from J; bases not matched to a gene: 10. Here the CDR3 reads CASSSTTGTGIYEQYF. The CDR3 DNA is TGCGCCAGCAGCTCGACGACCGGGACAGGGATCTACGAGCAGTACTTC.

This clonotype was observed a few times. The J gene is TRBJ2-1, the V gene TRBV20-1; the D call may be TRBD1 or TRBD2 (6 bases each). This CDR3 has 15 amino acids. Germline CDR1 reads DFQATT; CDR2 reads SNEGSKA (reference sequence). Trimming left V 8 bases short and J 4 bases short, with 21 bases between. CDR3 sequence reads: CSIKRGTGTYNEQFF. In DNA, the CDR3 is TGCAGTATCAAACGAGGTACAGGGACTTACAATGAGCAGTTCTTC.

This chain uses TRBV19 with TRBJ1-1; possibly TRBD1 for D (5 bases). Trimming took 6 bases from V and 8 from J, leaving 16 bases between them. This CDR3 has 13 amino acids. CDR1 is LNHDA, CDR2 SQIVND, per germline (reference sequence). This chain's CDR3 is CASSPGLGWEAFF. CDR3 in DNA: TGTGCCAGTAGCCCAGGGTTAGGATGGGAAGCTTTCTTT.

A few counts support this clonotype. The genes are TRBV2 and TRBJ1-6, with D possibly matching TRBD1 (6 bases). CDR3 size: 13 residues. Trimming pared 8 bases from V and 7 bases from J, leaving 12 bases between. Germline CDR1 reads SNHLY; CDR2 reads FYNNEI. The CDR3 region has the DNA TGTGCCAGCGGGGGCGAGGGGAATTCACCCCTCCACTTT. It codes for CASGGEGNSPLHF. Variable domain in full (rest from reference TRBV2 and TRBJ1-6): EPEVTQTPSHQVTQMGQEVILRCVPISNHLYFYWYRQILGQKVEFLVSFYNNEISEKSEIFDDQFSVERPDGSNFTLKIRSTKLEDSAMYFCASGGEGNSPLHFGNGTRLTVT.

In this sample, this clonotype turned up once. CDR3: CASSLTGVGRDTQYF. CDR3 bases: TGTGCCAGCAGCTTGACAGGGGTCGGACGGGATACGCAGTATTTT. The chain combines TRBV5-6 with TRBJ2-3; TRBD1 matches at 7 bases. After removal of 1 base from V and 6 bases from J, the junction contained 8 bases not matched to a gene. Germline CDR1 and CDR2: SGHDT and YYEEEE. CDR3 length equals 15 residues.

The V gene is TRBV20-1, the J gene TRBJ1-1; D may be TRBD1 (6 bases). V shed 6 bases and J shed 5 bases, with 16 bases lying between them. This CDR3 has 13 amino acids. CDR1 and CDR2 (germline): DFQATT, SNEGSKA (reference sequence). DNA for the CDR3: TGCAGTGCCACTCTAGGAGGGGGGACTGAAGCTTTCTTT. Protein sequence: CSATLGGGTEAFF.

This clonotype was detected a few times. The CDR3: CASSQVGSRLDNSPLHF. CDR3 nucleotide sequence: TGTGCCAGCAGCCAAGTCGGCAGCCGCTTGGATAATTCACCCCTCCACTTT. The chain links TRBV14 to TRBJ1-6; D uncertain. This CDR3 is built from 17 residues. The V end was cut by 1 base, the J end by 5 bases, with 15 bases between. Germline V lookup: CDR1 SGHDN, CDR2 FVKESK.

V and J are TRBV11-2 and TRBJ2-5, with D maybe TRBD1 (6 bases). Germline V gene sequence: CDR1 SGHAT, CDR2 FQNNGV. Trimming shortened V by 4 bases and J by 1 base, and 16 bases separated the two germline ends. The CDR3 has 16 amino acids. The CDR3 sequence is CASSSPGGTSQETQYF. Here the CDR3 DNA reads TGTGCCAGCAGCTCCCCTGGGGGCACGAGCCAAGAGACCCAGTACTTC.

This clonotype was picked up a small number of times. The chain has TRBV28 and TRBJ2-7; 10 positions agree with TRBD2. V gave up 7 bases and J gave up 4 bases; unmatched junction bases: 7. The CDR3 runs to 14 residues. In germline, CDR1 is MDHEN, CDR2 SYDVKM. The CDR3 spells CASTISGRSYEQYF. The CDR3 bases are TGTGCCAGCACCATTAGCGGGAGGTCTTACGAGCAGTACTTC. The full variable domain, its missing parts supplied by reference TRBV28 and TRBJ2-7, is DVKVTQSSRYLVKRTGEKVFLECVQDMDHENMFWYRQDPGLGLRLIYFSYDVKMKEKGDIPEGYSVSREKKERFSLILESASTNQTSMYLCASTISGRSYEQYFGPGTRLTVT.

This clonotype was seen only a few times. This chain uses TRBV5-6 with TRBJ2-1; D is ambiguous. The V gene lost 0 bases and the J gene lost 5 bases, with 3 bases spanning the gap. The CDR3 runs to 12 residues. The germline V gene has CDR1 SGHDT and CDR2 YYEEEE. Here the CDR3 DNA reads TGTGCCAGCAGCTTGGTGAACAATGAGCAGTTCTTC. As protein: CASSLVNNEQFF.

The chain joins TRBV5-5 to TRBJ2-7, with D possibly being TRBD1 (6 bases). Per germline, CDR1 SGHKS and CDR2 YYEKEE (reference sequence). This CDR3 spans 15 amino acids. V was cut by 0 bases and J by 4 bases, with 14 bases left in between. CDR3: CASSLAWQGLYEQYV. The CDR3 DNA follows: TGTGCCAGCAGCTTGGCCTGGCAGGGGTTGTACGAGCAGTACGTC.

This clonotype showed up many times. This chain connects TRBV27 to TRBJ2-3; D remains ambiguous. This CDR3 region has 12 residues. The germline CDR1 and CDR2 sequences are MNHEY and SMNVEV (reference sequence). Trimming cost V 8 bases and J 7 bases, with 13 bases left between them. The DNA for the CDR3 is TGTGCCAGCGGGGTGGGTGAAAATACGCAGTATTTT. Translation: CASGVGENTQYF.

A few counts support this clonotype. The rearrangement links TRBV29-1 to TRBJ2-5; D is unclear. The CDR3 spans 12 residues. With 7 bases removed from V and 2 bases from J, the gap between germline ends came to 11 bases. CDR1 and CDR2 (germline): SQVTM, ANQGSEA. CDR3 sequence reads: CSGTLSQETQYF. The CDR3 DNA is TGCAGCGGGACGCTCTCTCAAGAGACCCAGTACTTC. Full variable domain (rest looked up from reference TRBV29-1 and TRBJ2-5): SAVISQKPSRDICQRGTSLTIQCQVDSQVTMMFWYRQQPGQSLTLIATANQGSEATYESGFVIDKFPISRPNLTFSTLTVSNMSPEDSSIYLCSGTLSQETQYFGPGTRLLVL.

This clonotype was seen many times. The genes are TRBV12-3 or TRBV12-4 and TRBJ1-1; D remains unclear. The CDR3 runs 13 residues. Trimming cost V 5 bases and J 0 bases, with 7 bases left between them. CDR3 sequence reads: CASSPIMNTEAFF. The CDR3 DNA sequence: TGTGCCAGCAGTCCAATAATGAACACTGAAGCTTTCTTT.

This clonotype came up a few times. This chain joins TRBV5-1 and TRBJ2-3; possibly TRBD2 for D (6 bases). The CDR3 extends over 16 amino acids. Trimming took 0 bases from V and 2 from J, leaving 13 bases between them. Germline CDR1 is SGHRS and CDR2 is YFSETQ. CDR3 sequence (DNA): TGCGCCAGCAGCTTGGCGGCCGGGACTGTCACAGATACGCAGTATTTT. Translation: CASSLAAGTVTDTQYF.